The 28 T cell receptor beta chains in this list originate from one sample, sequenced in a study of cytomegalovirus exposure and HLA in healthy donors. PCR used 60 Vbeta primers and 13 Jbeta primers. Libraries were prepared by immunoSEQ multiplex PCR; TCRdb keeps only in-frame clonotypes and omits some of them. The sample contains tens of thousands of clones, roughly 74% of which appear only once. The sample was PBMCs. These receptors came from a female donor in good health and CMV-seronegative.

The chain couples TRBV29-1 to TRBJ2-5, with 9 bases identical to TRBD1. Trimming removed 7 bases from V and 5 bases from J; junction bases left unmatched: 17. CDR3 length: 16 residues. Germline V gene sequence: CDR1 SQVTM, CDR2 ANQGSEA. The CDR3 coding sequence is TGCAGCGGTCAGGGGACAGGGACAGGTCGGCAGGAGACCCAGTACTTC. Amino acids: CSGQGTGTGRQETQYF.

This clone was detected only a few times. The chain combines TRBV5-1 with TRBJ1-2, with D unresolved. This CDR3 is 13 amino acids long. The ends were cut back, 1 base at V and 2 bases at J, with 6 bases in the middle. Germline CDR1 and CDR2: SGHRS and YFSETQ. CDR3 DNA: TGCGCCAGCAGCTTGACAGAGAACTATGGCTACACCTTC. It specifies CASSLTENYGYTF.

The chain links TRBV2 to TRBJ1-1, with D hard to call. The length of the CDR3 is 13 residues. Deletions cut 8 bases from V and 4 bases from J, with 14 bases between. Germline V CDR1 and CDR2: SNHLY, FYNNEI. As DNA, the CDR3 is TGTGCCAGCGGGGAAGAGTGGAGCACTGAAGCTTTCTTT. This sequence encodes CASGEEWSTEAFF.

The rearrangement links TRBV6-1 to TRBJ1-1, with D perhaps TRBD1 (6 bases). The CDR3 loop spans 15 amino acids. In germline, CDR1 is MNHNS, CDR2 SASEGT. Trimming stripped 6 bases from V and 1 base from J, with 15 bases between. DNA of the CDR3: TGTGCCAGCAGAGACGCAGGGGCTGGGAACACTGAAGCTTTCTTT. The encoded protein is CASRDAGAGNTEAFF.

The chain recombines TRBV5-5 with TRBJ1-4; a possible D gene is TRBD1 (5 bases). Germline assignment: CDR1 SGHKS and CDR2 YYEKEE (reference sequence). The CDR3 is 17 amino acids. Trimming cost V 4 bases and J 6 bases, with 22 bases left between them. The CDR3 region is CASSLPAVRPGDEKLFF. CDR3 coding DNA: TGTGCCAGCAGCCTCCCCGCGGTGAGGCCGGGGGATGAAAAACTGTTTTTT.

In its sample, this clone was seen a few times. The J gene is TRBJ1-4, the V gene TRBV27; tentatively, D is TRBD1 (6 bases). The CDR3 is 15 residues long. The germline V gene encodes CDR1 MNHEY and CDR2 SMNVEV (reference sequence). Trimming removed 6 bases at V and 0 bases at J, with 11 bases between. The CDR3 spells CASSPQGTTNEKLFF. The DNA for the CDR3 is TGTGCCAGCAGCCCACAGGGCACAACTAATGAAAAACTGTTTTTT. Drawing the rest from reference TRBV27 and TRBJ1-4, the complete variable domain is EAQVTQNPRYLITVTGKKLTVTCSQNMNHEYMSWYRQDPGLGLRQIYYSMNVEVTDKGDVPEGYKVSRKEKRNFPLILESPSPNQTSLYFCASSPQGTTNEKLFFGSGTQLSVL.

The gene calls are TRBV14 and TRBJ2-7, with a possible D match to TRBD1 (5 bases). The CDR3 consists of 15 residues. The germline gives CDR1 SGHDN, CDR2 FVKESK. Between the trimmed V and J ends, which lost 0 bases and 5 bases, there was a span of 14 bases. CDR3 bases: TGTGCCAGCAGCCAAGAAGCTTCCAGGGTGCACGAGCAGTACTTC. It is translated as CASSQEASRVHEQYF.

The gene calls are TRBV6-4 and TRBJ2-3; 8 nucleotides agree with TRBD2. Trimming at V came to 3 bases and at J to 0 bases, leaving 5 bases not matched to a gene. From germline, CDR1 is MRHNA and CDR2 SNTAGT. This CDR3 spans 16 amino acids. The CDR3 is CASSESAGGSTDTQYF. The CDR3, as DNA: TGTGCCAGCAGTGAAAGCGCGGGGGGAAGCACAGATACGCAGTATTTT.

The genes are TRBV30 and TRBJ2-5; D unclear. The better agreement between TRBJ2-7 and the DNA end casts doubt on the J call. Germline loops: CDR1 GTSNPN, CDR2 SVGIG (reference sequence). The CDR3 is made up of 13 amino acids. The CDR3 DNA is TGTGCCTGGAGTGCCCTTGGGCCATACGAGCAGTACTTC. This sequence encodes CAWSALGPYEQYF.

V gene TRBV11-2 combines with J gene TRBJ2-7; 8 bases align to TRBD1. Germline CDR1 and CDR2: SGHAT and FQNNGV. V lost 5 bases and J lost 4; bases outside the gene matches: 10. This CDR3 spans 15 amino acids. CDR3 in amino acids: CASSPWTGIGYEQYF. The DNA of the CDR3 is TGTGCCAGCAGCCCCTGGACAGGGATCGGTTACGAGCAGTACTTC.

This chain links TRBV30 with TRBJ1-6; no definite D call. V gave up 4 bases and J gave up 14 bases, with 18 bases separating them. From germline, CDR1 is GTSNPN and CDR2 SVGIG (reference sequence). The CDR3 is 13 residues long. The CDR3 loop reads CAWMLGGHNTLHF. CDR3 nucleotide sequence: TGTGCCTGGATGCTAGGAGGCCATAATACCCTCCACTTT.

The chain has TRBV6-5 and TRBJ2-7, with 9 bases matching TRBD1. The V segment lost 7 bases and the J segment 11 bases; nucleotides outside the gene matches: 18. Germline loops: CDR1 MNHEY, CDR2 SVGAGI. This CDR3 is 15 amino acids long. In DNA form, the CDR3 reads TGTGCCAGCAAAACCACCGGGACAGGGCCTCTAATGGAGTACTTC. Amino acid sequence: CASKTTGTGPLMEYF.

The DNA for the CDR3 is TGTGCCAGCAGCTCCAGGGCCCCCTCAGATACGCAGTATTTT. Its translation is CASSSRAPSDTQYF. The chain carries TRBV5-6 and TRBJ2-3; maybe TRBD1 (5 bases). Trimming left V 3 bases short and J 4 bases short, with 12 bases between. Germline CDR1 is SGHDT and CDR2 is YYEEEE. The CDR3 totals 14 residues.

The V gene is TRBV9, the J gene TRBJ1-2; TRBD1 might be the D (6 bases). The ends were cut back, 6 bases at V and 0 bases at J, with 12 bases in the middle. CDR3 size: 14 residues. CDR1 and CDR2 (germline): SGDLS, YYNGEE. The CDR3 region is CASTGQLANYGYTF. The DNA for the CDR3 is TGTGCCAGCACCGGACAGTTAGCTAACTATGGCTACACCTTC.

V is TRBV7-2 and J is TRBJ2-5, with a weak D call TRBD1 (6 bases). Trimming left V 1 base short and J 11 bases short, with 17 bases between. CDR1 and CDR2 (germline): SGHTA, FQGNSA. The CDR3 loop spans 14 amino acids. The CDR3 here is CASSLGGPTLEQYF. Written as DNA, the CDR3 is TGTGCCAGCAGCTTAGGGGGGCCGACCCTTGAGCAGTACTTC.

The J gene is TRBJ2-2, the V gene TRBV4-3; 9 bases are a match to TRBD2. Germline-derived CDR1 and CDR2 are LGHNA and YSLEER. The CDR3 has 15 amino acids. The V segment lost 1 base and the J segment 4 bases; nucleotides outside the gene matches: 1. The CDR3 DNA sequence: TGCGCCAGCAGCCAAGCTAGCGGGGCCACCGGGGAGCTGTTTTTT. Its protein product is CASSQASGATGELFF.

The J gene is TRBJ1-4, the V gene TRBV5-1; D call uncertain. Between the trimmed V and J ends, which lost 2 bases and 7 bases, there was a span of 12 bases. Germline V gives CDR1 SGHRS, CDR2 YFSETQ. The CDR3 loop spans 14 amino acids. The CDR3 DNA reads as TGCGCCAGCAGCTTTCTGGCGTCGGGTGAAAAACTGTTTTTT. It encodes CASSFLASGEKLFF.

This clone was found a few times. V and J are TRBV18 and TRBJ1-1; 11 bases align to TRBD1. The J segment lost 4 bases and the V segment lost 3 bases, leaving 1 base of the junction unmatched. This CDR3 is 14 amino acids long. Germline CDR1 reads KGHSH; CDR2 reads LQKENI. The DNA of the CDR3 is TGTGCCAGCTCACCGGACAGGGGGCCCACTGAAGCTTTCTTT. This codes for CASSPDRGPTEAFF.

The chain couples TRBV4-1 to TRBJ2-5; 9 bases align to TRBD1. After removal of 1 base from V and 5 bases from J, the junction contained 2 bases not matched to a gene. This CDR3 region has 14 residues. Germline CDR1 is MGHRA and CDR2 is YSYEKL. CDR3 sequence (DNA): TGCGCCAGCAGCCAAGGGGACAGGGTTGAGACCCAGTACTTC. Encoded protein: CASSQGDRVETQYF.

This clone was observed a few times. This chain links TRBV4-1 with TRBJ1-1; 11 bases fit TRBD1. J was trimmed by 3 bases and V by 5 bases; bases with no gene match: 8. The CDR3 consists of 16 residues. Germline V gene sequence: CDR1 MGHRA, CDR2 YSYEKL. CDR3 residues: CASSTDRGRGDTEAFF. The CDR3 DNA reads TGCGCCAGCAGCACGGACAGGGGGCGCGGGGACACTGAAGCTTTCTTT.

The CDR3 region is CASSLQGSTDTQYF. The CDR3 bases are TGTGCCAGCAGCCTTCAGGGATCCACAGATACGCAGTATTTT. V usage is TRBV4-2 and J usage is TRBJ2-3, with a possible D match to TRBD1 (5 bases). Germline-derived CDR1 and CDR2 are LGHNA and YNFKEQ. The CDR3 is 14 amino acids. Deletions cut 4 bases from V and 2 bases from J, with 10 bases between.

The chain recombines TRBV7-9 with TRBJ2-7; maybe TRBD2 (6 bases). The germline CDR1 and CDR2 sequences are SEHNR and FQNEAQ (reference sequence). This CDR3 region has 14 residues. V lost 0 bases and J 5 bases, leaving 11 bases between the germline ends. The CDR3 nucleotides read TGTGCCAGCAGCTTAGCGCGGGGCGTCGACGAGCAGTACTTC. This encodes CASSLARGVDEQYF.

CDR3 sequence (DNA): TGTGCCAGCTGTGAGGACAGGGGACCCTACGAGCAGTACTTC. It codes for CASCEDRGPYEQYF. This chain joins TRBV21-1 and TRBJ2-5; TRBD1 was called by the table and not checked on the DNA. The J call may not be correct, given that the DNA end is closer to TRBJ2-7. TRBV21-1 is a pseudogene. The CDR3 length is 14 residues.

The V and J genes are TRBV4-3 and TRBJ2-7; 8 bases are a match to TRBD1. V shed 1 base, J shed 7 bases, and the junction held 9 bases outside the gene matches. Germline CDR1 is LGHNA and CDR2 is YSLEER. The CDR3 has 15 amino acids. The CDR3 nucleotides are TGCGCCAGCAGCCAAGGGACAGGGTTATTGGGGGAGCAGTACTTC. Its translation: CASSQGTGLLGEQYF.

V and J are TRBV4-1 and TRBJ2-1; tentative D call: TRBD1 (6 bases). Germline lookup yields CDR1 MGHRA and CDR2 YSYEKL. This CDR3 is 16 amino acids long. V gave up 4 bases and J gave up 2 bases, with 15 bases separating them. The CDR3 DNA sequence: TGCGCCAGCAGCCCTTTTACAGGGATAGCCTACAATGAGCAGTTCTTC. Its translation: CASSPFTGIAYNEQFF.

The CDR3 region is CASSFATGGYTEAFF. CDR3 bases: TGTGCCAGCAGCTTCGCGACAGGGGGATATACTGAAGCTTTCTTT. The rearrangement joins TRBV7-9 to TRBJ1-1, with TRBD1 matching over 9 bases. J was trimmed by 5 bases and V by 3 bases; bases with no gene match: 7. This CDR3 is 15 amino acids long. From germline, CDR1 is SEHNR and CDR2 FQNEAQ (reference sequence).

The CDR3 coding sequence is TGCGCCAGCAGCTTGGAGGGACAGGAGGGAAACACCATATATTTT. As protein: CASSLEGQEGNTIYF. The chain carries TRBV5-1 and TRBJ1-3, with 8 bases lining up with TRBD1. CDR1 and CDR2 (germline): SGHRS, YFSETQ. CDR3 length: 15 amino acids. Losses at the gene ends were 0 bases for V and 4 bases for J; bases not matched to a gene: 3.

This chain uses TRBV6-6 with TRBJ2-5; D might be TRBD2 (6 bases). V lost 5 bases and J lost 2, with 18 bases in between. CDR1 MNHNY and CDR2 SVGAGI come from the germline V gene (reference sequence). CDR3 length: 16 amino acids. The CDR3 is CASSPRGGVSQETQYF. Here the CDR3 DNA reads TGTGCCAGCAGTCCCCGCGGAGGGGTCTCTCAAGAGACCCAGTACTTC.